The 17 T cell receptor beta chains listed next were all sequenced from one sample in a study of blood T cell repertoires in COVID-19. The protocol was immunoSEQ multiplex PCR, while the TCRdb copy is restricted to in-frame clones and leaves out a portion. The repertoire holds around 250,000 clones, with 80% to 90% as singletons. The sequenced sample consisted of PBMCs or T cells enriched from blood (not recorded which). These TCRs come from a woman aged 40-49 years who had been exposed to COVID-19.

The chain joins TRBV7-9 to TRBJ1-1, with 9 bases matching TRBD1. V dropped 5 bases and J dropped 6; count of bases not matched to a gene: 4. This CDR3 spans 13 amino acids. CDR1 and CDR2 (germline): SEHNR, FQNEAQ (reference sequence). The CDR3 nucleotides read TGTGCCAGCAGCCCGGGACAGGGCGCTGAAGCTTTCTTT. Translation: CASSPGQGAEAFF.

The CDR3 sequence: CASSLGGQQNTEAFF. Here the CDR3 DNA reads TGTGCCAGCAGCTTGGGTGGACAACAAAACACTGAAGCTTTCTTT. The chain carries TRBV7-2 and TRBJ1-1; possibly TRBD1 for D (5 bases). The V gene's germline CDR1 is SGHTA and CDR2 FQGNSA. The germline V and J ends were trimmed by 3 bases and 2 bases, with 13 bases remaining between them. This CDR3 comprises 15 residues. Variable domain in full (rest from reference TRBV7-2 and TRBJ1-1): GAGVSQSPSNKVTEKGKDVELRCDPISGHTALYWYRQSLGQGLEFLIYFQGNSAPDKSGLPSDRFSAERTGGSVSTLTIQRTQQEDSAVYLCASSLGGQQNTEAFFGQGTRLTVV.

The chain carries TRBV15 and TRBJ1-1; D gene ambiguous. V was shortened by 5 bases and J by 8 bases, with 15 bases between the two germline ends. Germline V gives CDR1 LNHNV, CDR2 YYDKDF (reference sequence). This CDR3 contains 13 residues. The CDR3: CATSLTVGSEAFF. The CDR3 region has the DNA TGTGCCACCAGCCTAACGGTGGGCTCAGAAGCTTTCTTT.

The chain has TRBV19 and TRBJ1-5, with 9 bases lining up with TRBD1. This CDR3 has 19 amino acids. Looked up from germline, CDR1 is LNHDA and CDR2 is SQIVND (reference sequence). This CDR3 is CSSRVTGGTGPYSNQPQHF. DNA for the CDR3: TGTTCTAGTCGGGTCACCGGGGGGACAGGGCCCTATAGCAATCAGCCCCAGCATTTT.

This rearrangement joins TRBV4-3 to TRBJ1-2; D gene ambiguous. The CDR3 consists of 15 residues. The germline V gene has CDR1 LGHNA and CDR2 YSLEER. V was pared by 0 bases and J by 2 bases, with 10 bases between. The CDR3 nucleotides read TGCGCCAGCAGCCAAGATCTTAACCAGAACTATGGCTACACCTTC. It is translated as CASSQDLNQNYGYTF.

The V call is TRBV5-3, the J call TRBJ2-7; the D gene is possibly TRBD2 (5 bases). TRBV5-3 is an open reading frame, and its role is uncertain. The V gene lost 2 bases and the J gene lost 6 bases, with 15 bases spanning the gap. The CDR3 has 14 amino acids. CDR3 protein: CARSFPGGCSEQYV. The CDR3 DNA follows: TGTGCCAGAAGCTTCCCCGGCGGGTGTAGCGAGCAGTACGTC.

The chain couples TRBV7-6 to TRBJ2-5; a weak D match, TRBD2 (5 bases). Germline CDR1 SGHVS, CDR2 FNYEAQ. This CDR3 has 17 amino acids. V was pared by 5 bases and J by 5 bases, with 24 bases between. The CDR3 sequence: CASSEEALVRPGETQYF. CDR3 in DNA: TGTGCCAGCAGCGAAGAGGCACTAGTCAGGCCCGGTGAGACCCAGTACTTC.

The V gene is TRBV2, the J gene TRBJ2-7, with 10 bases that match TRBD2. Losses at the gene ends were 9 bases for V and 2 bases for J; bases not matched to a gene: 4. The CDR3 runs 13 residues. Per germline, CDR1 SNHLY and CDR2 FYNNEI. CDR3 DNA: TGTGCCAGTGGACTAGCGGTAACCTACGAGCAGTACGTC. Its protein is CASGLAVTYEQYV.

The chain couples TRBV19 to TRBJ2-3, with 9 bases lining up with TRBD1. V shed 3 bases and J 3 bases; nucleotides not matched to a gene: 7. The CDR3 covers 16 residues. Germline CDR1 reads LNHDA; CDR2 reads SQIVND (reference sequence). Written as DNA, the CDR3 is TGTGCCAGTAGTATTCGTGGGACAGGGTTAACAGATACGCAGTATTTT. It codes for CASSIRGTGLTDTQYF.

V and J are TRBV29-1 and TRBJ2-7, with a possible D match to TRBD1 (5 bases). Deletions cut 2 bases from V and 0 bases from J, with 14 bases between. Germline assignment: CDR1 SQVTM and CDR2 ANQGSEA. This CDR3 is built from 15 residues. CDR3 nucleotide sequence: TGCAGCGTTGAATTTTGGACACCGTTCTCCTACGAGCAGTACGTC. It encodes CSVEFWTPFSYEQYV.

This chain joins TRBV4-1 and TRBJ2-3; TRBD2 aligns across 7 bases. Germline V gene lookup returns CDR1 MGHRA and CDR2 YSYEKL. The ends lost 4 bases at V and 3 bases at J; junction bases unmatched: 13. The CDR3 totals 17 residues. CDR3 loop: CASSPNPASGYTDTQYF. CDR3 in DNA: TGCGCCAGCAGCCCCAACCCCGCTAGCGGATATACAGATACGCAGTATTTT.

The V call is TRBV28, the J call TRBJ1-5; D is unclear. V gave up 3 bases and J gave up 5 bases, with 8 bases separating them. Germline V gene lookup returns CDR1 MDHEN and CDR2 SYDVKM. The CDR3 is 13 amino acids. The CDR3 sequence is CASSFIADQPQHF. The CDR3 nucleotides read TGTGCCAGCAGTTTTATAGCAGATCAGCCCCAGCATTTT.

This clone was seen a single time. A read error may produce the germline difference seen at one junction end. The J gene is TRBJ1-2, the V gene TRBV5-1; no clear D. Germline CDR1 is SGHRS and CDR2 is YFSETQ. There are 13 residues in the CDR3. The CDR3 sequence: CASSTGGAGGYTF. The CDR3, as DNA: TGTGCCAGCAGCACCGGAGGCGCTGGGGGCTACACCTTC.

CDR3 in amino acids: CATSRGTGVISPLHF. The CDR3 bases are TGTGCCACCAGCAGAGGAACAGGGGTAATTTCACCCCTCCACTTT. The J gene is TRBJ1-6, the V gene TRBV15; 7 positions agree with TRBD1. Per the germline V gene, CDR1 is LNHNV and CDR2 is YYDKDF (reference sequence). The J segment lost 9 bases and the V segment lost 1 base, leaving 6 bases of the junction unmatched. The CDR3 is 15 residues long.

This chain connects TRBV11-2 to TRBJ2-7; D might be TRBD1 (6 bases). Between the trimmed V and J ends, which lost 7 bases and 3 bases, there was a span of 19 bases. Looked up from germline, CDR1 is SGHAT and CDR2 is FQNNGV. The CDR3 length is 15 residues. This CDR3 is CASTSHRAGVYEQYF. The CDR3, as DNA: TGTGCCAGCACCTCCCACCGGGCAGGGGTCTACGAGCAGTACTTC.

The genes are TRBV7-2 and TRBJ1-3; 10 bases are a match to TRBD1. V shed 4 bases, J shed 4 bases, and the junction held 4 bases outside the gene matches. This CDR3 comprises 15 residues. The germline V gene has CDR1 SGHTA and CDR2 FQGNSA. The CDR3 here is CASSSDRGRGNTIYF. CDR3 bases: TGTGCCAGCAGCTCTGACAGGGGGCGCGGAAACACCATATATTTT.

This clone was picked up one time. The chain employs TRBV9 and TRBJ1-3, with unresolved D. The length of the CDR3 is 14 residues. V lost 4 bases, J lost 1 base, and 9 bases lay in between. Germline V gene lookup returns CDR1 SGDLS and CDR2 YYNGEE. The CDR3 protein is CASSPAGSGNTIYF. CDR3 bases: TGTGCCAGCAGCCCCGCGGGATCTGGAAACACCATATATTTT.